This TCR beta chain comes out of a study of T cells in Graves' hyperthyroidism and ophthalmopathy (dated by TCRdb to the late 2010s). Turning to the overall study: Peripheral blood was collected at initial diagnosis, before any treatment. TCR V-J signatures able to tell the groups apart were searched for in a discovery cohort of 100 patients, of whom more than 40 had Graves' ophthalmopathy and about 60 had stable Graves' hyperthyroidism. The roughly 100 discovery patients were randomly split 7:3 into training and test sets. Following sampling, methimazole starting at 30 mg daily was given to hyperthyroidism patients, and high-dose intravenous methylprednisolone was given to ophthalmopathy patients. An independent validation cohort of around 19 hyperthyroidism patients and about 16 patients who later progressed to ophthalmopathy tested prospective prediction of ophthalmopathy. The study also compared thyroid tissue and blood T-cell repertoires from five or six Graves' hyperthyroidism patients. The paper reports TCR Vbeta CDR3 sequencing of about 140 peripheral blood samples: around 45 ophthalmopathy, under 85 hyperthyroidism and around 17 progressor patients.

The TCR beta CDR3 regions were amplified from the RNA transcripts. For the first round of RT-PCR on the TCR CDR3, the HTBI primer set was used together with the Qiagen OneStep RT-PCR kit. Libraries were constructed in a second round of multiplex PCR, after which size selection and purification were carried out. Libraries were sequenced paired-end with 100 bp reads on an Illumina HiSeq2000. Processing in the source paper ran as follows. SOAPnuke was used to process the raw data, throwing out any read that contained adapters or uncalled bases, had a mean Phred below 15, or lacked an exact constant-primer or identifier match. COPE v1.2.5 was used to merge high-quality paired reads, and clonotypes were defined as unique nucleotide sequences. MiTCR v1.1 was used to align the clonotypes against IMGT TRBV, TRBD and TRBJ reference segments. The analysis included only V-J combinations with a frequency above 0.0001, which together covered approximately 99% of the repertoires. A TCS score was defined as the ratio of F50 (clonal expansion) to E x V (chaos), with BLOSUM62-based TCRdist applied between CDR3 peptides within each V-J. Welch's t-statistics and random forest reduced around 520 V-J features to 13, which were used in a naive Bayes classifier (R e1071). TCRdb reprocessed the public reads (quality trimming at Q25 with fastp, clone calling with MiXCR) and kept in-frame beta chains. Under each unique CDR3 protein, matching rows form one entry showing the most common genes and DNA. The V and J calls were not made by the authors but by TCRdb's processing. The sample table shows around 440,000 distinct CDR3 sequences, and 15% to 19% are seen once. The leading ten clones occupy roughly 14% of the sample.

V lost 10 bases and J lost 4 bases; the stretch between them is 7 bases long. CDR3 length: 10 amino acids, cysteine to phenylalanine. CDR3 DNA is the only sequence kept; it has 30 bases, read in frame from the first base. From a lookup of the germline V gene (reference sequence), CDR1 and CDR2 are SEHNR and FQNEAQ. Graves' hyperthyroidism was defined as stable when no progression to ophthalmopathy occurred over 18 months of follow-up. Hyperthyroidism patients were newly diagnosed, with disease duration under 2 months, and aged 18 to 65 years. The study excluded patients with uncontrolled infections, other autoimmune diseases, pregnancy or lactation. Diagnoses were established on the basis of clinical symptoms, serum thyroxine and TRAb, thyroid ultrasound, and orbital computed tomography. Ficoll-Paque density gradient centrifugation was used to isolate PBMCs from 10 ml of fresh peripheral blood. Total RNA was extracted with Trizol reagent, and quality was checked on an Agilent 2100 Bioanalyzer.

General study outcomes and caveats: A 13 V-J signature model separated ophthalmopathy from stable hyperthyroidism, with about 90% sensitivity and around 84% specificity in cross-validation and 80%/75% in testing. Blood samples also contained most of the expanded thyroid clonotypes (frequency above 0.001), which suggests that blood repertoires may reflect thyroid immune responses. In validation, the model predicted progression to ophthalmopathy with approximately 70% sensitivity and roughly 72% specificity, a median of 6.5 months before onset. Sample size was not statistically predetermined, and blinding of investigators to group allocation was not performed.

This clonotype was counted at least ten times. Its antigen is not yet known. The input lacks base qualities; no much larger clone sits a single base away. Source material: blood. The chain was built from TRBV7-9 and TRBJ1-2; no D gene is confidently identified. The source is a woman aged 18-35 years with Graves' hyperthyroidism. The encoded CDR3 is CATSFYGYTF. DNA sequence: TGTGCCACCTCATTCTATGGCTACACCTTC.